This T cell receptor (beta chain) was captured by sequencing in a study of blood T cell repertoires in COVID-19. Whole-study context: T cells, B-cell-depleted T cells, or PBMCs supplied cDNA or gDNA.

Trimming removed 3 bases from V and 7 bases from J; junction bases left unmatched: 9. Per the germline V gene, CDR1 is MGHDK and CDR2 is SYGVNS. This CDR3 has 16 amino acids. Allocation to cohorts depended on clinical history reported by the participants. Each recovered donor of Cohort 3 presented with two negative PCRs, clearance, or symptom resolution. Per the original data handling: Amplified reference gene primers provided the basis for estimating nucleated cell counts. Using immunoSEQ multiplex PCR, the repertoire was profiled, and TCRdb retains in-frame clones only, with some absent. V, J and clone size reflect that table, while D and trimming were determined from the DNA. The sample carries some 200,000 clones, 70% to 90% recorded once.

The chain is built from TRBV25-1 and TRBJ1-6; TRBD1 matches 7 bases. The receptor was isolated from a woman aged 18-29 years who had recovered from COVID-19. Sequencing was done on a sample of PBMCs or T cells enriched from blood (not recorded which). The CDR3 DNA sequence: TGTGCCAGCAGTGATAATACCAGGGGGTGGAATTCACCCCTCCACTTT. Translation gives CASSDNTRGWNSPLHF.